The 5 T cell receptor beta chains below were found in one sample sequenced in a study of memory CD4+ T cells and cytomegalovirus serostatus. Method: immunoSEQ multiplex PCR; TCRdb's copy keeps in-frame clones and lacks some. The data show about 56,000 clones, more than 75% seen once. The sort gate was single viable CD3+CD4+CD8-CD45RO+ cells for memory CD4+ T cells. Sequenced material: memory CD4+ T cells from blood. The receptors come from an adult in good health and CMV-seronegative.

The CDR3 region is CASSLGGRGRTYEQYF. The DNA of the CDR3 is TGTGCCAGCAGCCTGGGCGGCAGGGGAAGGACCTACGAGCAGTACTTC. The chain employs TRBV5-5 and TRBJ2-7, with D possibly TRBD1 on 6 matching bases. Trimming took 4 bases from V and 2 from J, leaving 19 bases between them. Germline V lookup: CDR1 SGHKS, CDR2 YYEKEE (reference sequence). This CDR3 comprises 16 residues.

The chain combines TRBV29-1 with TRBJ2-1; a weak D match, TRBD1 (6 bases). Germline CDR1 SQVTM, CDR2 ANQGSEA. Trimming removed 3 bases at V and 4 bases at J, with 10 bases between. The CDR3 sequence is 13 residues long. The CDR3 loop is CSVDQGPYNEQFF. Here the CDR3 DNA reads TGCAGCGTTGACCAGGGGCCATACAATGAGCAGTTCTTC.

The chain employs TRBV2 and TRBJ1-6; TRBD1 is a possible D gene (6 bases). The germline V gene has CDR1 SNHLY and CDR2 FYNNEI. The CDR3 is 14 residues long. V lost 7 bases to trimming and J lost 9 bases, with 16 bases between them. Written as DNA, the CDR3 is TGTGCCAGCACCGAGGGGGGCCCAGGTTCACCCCTCCACTTT. This translates into CASTEGGPGSPLHF.

This clone was seen only a few times. The chain uses TRBV5-4 and TRBJ2-5; D not certain. Germline assignment: CDR1 SGHNT and CDR2 YYREEE (reference sequence). Trimming pared 1 base from V and 0 bases from J, leaving 10 bases between. This CDR3 region has 15 residues. The CDR3 nucleotides are TGTGCCAGCAGCTTGCCCGGAGTCTACCAAGAGACCCAGTACTTC. Its translation is CASSLPGVYQETQYF.

To note about this clone: The sample contains more than one DNA sequence encoding this CDR3. This chain connects TRBV7-3 to TRBJ2-3; 8 nucleotides agree with TRBD1. Germline V gene lookup returns CDR1 SGHTA and CDR2 FQGTGA. This CDR3 contains 14 residues. V lost 2 bases to trimming and J lost 5 bases; unmatched junction nucleotides: 3. For the CDR3, the DNA is TGTGCCAGCAGCTTACAGGGGGCTGGAGATACGCAGTATTTT. Translating gives CASSLQGAGDTQYF.